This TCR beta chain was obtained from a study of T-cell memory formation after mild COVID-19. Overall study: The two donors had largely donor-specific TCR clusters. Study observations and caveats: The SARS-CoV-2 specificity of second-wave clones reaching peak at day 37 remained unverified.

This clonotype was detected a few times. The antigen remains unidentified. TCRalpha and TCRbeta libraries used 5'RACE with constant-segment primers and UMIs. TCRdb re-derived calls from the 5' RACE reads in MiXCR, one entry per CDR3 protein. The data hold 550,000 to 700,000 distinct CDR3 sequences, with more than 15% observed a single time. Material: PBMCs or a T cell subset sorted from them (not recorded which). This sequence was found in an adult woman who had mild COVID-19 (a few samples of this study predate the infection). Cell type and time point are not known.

In DNA, the CDR3 is TGTGCCAGCAGTTTAAGGACTCCAGATACGCAGTATTTT. It is translated as CASSLRTPDTQYF. The V call is TRBV12-3 or TRBV12-4, the J call TRBJ2-3; possibly TRBD2 for D (5 bases). This CDR3 is built from 13 residues. Trimming removed 2 bases from V and 4 bases from J, with 7 bases in between.